The clone carrying this T cell receptor beta chain was detected a few times. Antigen: not known. The use of a sample-barcoded 5' primer and a J-beta primer mix characterized a second PCR of roughly 7 to 11 cycles. Individual samples furnished no less than 2.5 million CDR3-containing paired-end reads apiece. TCRdb recomputed calls from the 5' RACE reads with MiXCR, one row per CDR3 protein. The table includes roughly 680,000 distinct CDR3 sequences, more than 20% detected once. This CDR3 is built from 14 residues. Germline lookup yields CDR1 MDHEN and CDR2 SYDVKM. Trimming took 2 bases from V and 7 from J, leaving 15 bases between them. These data belong to a study of blood T cells in healthy people across ages. Study-level information: About one barcoded beta molecule per two T cells came from capture by template switching. Overall study findings and caveats: Versus aged donors, long-lived donors had higher diversity and more naive CD4+ cells.

This TCR came from a man aged 65 to 85 in good health. Sample: blood. This chain connects TRBV28 to TRBJ2-7; D unclear. The CDR3 sequence: CASSLSSRPWEQYF. CDR3 nucleotide sequence: TGTGCCAGCAGTTTAAGCAGCAGGCCCTGGGAGCAGTACTTC.